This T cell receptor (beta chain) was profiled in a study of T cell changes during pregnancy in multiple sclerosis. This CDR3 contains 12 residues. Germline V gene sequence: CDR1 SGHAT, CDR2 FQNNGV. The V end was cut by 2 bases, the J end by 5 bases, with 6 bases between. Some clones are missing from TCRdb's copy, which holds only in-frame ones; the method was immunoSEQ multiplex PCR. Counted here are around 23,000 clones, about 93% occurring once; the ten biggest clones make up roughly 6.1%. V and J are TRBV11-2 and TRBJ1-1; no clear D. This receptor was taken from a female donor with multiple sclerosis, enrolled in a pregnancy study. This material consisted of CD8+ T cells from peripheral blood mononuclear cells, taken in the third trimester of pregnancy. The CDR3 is CASSLTSTEAFF. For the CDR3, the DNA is TGTGCCAGCAGCTTAACCAGTACTGAAGCTTTCTTT. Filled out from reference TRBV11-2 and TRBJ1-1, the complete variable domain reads EAGVAQSPRYKIIEKRQSVAFWCNPISGHATLYWYQQILGQGPKLLIQFQNNGVVDDSQLPKDRFSAERLKGVDSTLKIQPAKLEDSAVYLCASSLTSTEAFFGQGTRLTVV.